Detailed here is one T cell receptor (beta chain). This sample stems from a study of blood T cell repertoires in COVID-19. Generated by immunoSEQ multiplex PCR, the TCRdb table keeps only in-frame clones and is missing some. The sample lists about 140,000 clones, approximately 80% occurring once. V lost 8 bases and J 0 bases, leaving 14 bases between the germline ends. Germline V gene data show CDR1 as MNHEY and CDR2 as SVGAGI. This CDR3 has 15 amino acids. The specimen sequenced was PBMCs or T cells enriched from blood (not recorded which). The rearrangement links TRBV6-5 to TRBJ1-5; a possible D gene is TRBD1 (5 bases). The TCR sequence derives from a man between 65 and 85 years old who had been exposed to COVID-19. The CDR3 DNA reads TGTGCCAGCGCCGGCGACAGAGCTAGCAATCAGCCCCAGCATTTT. This encodes CASAGDRASNQPQHF.